The T cell receptor (beta chain) described here comes from a study of circulating and synovial CD4+ cells in juvenile arthritis. Study-level points and caveats: Diversity here was lower than in bulk blood CD4 cells. These blood cells shared more CDR3 sequences with synovium than bulk blood. Overlap with synovium rose as more T cells were sequenced.

Germline lookup yields CDR1 MGHRA and CDR2 YSYEKL. The CDR3 is 14 residues long. The V gene end was trimmed by 3 bases and the J gene end by 4 bases; junction bases not matched to a gene: 5. Donors were patients with active juvenile idiopathic arthritis. Assay used: immunoSEQ multiplex PCR; TCRdb lists only in-frame clones, some missing. This table holds approximately 31,000 clones, 90% to 95% found once. As for this clone: Its target is unknown.

This chain uses TRBV4-1 with TRBJ2-7; 8 bases agree with TRBD1. Sequencing input: CD4+ T cells from blood. This clonotype originated in a human donor with juvenile idiopathic arthritis. The chain's CDR3 is CASSHETGDYEQYF. The CDR3 DNA reads TGCGCCAGCAGCCACGAGACAGGGGATTACGAGCAGTACTTC.